Following are 3 T cell receptor beta chains from one sample sequenced in a study of cytomegalovirus exposure and HLA in healthy donors. Primers included in the PCR were 60 Vbeta and 13 Jbeta primers. Only in-frame clones appear in the TCRdb table, and some are missing; sequencing was by immunoSEQ multiplex PCR. Counted here are around 50,000 clones, roughly 72% occurring once; the ten biggest clones make up less than 25%. The material sequenced was PBMCs. The source of these receptors is a woman aged 45 to 65 in good health and CMV-seropositive.

This clone was recorded many times. The chain links TRBV2 to TRBJ1-4; D gene uncertain. Germline assignment: CDR1 SNHLY and CDR2 FYNNEI. This CDR3 region has 14 residues. Trimming removed 6 bases from V and 2 bases from J, with 10 bases in between. CDR3 in amino acids: CASSIQATNEKLFF. In nucleotides, the CDR3 is TGTGCCAGCAGCATCCAGGCCACTAATGAAAAACTGTTTTTT.

This chain links TRBV19 with TRBJ1-3; D unclear. V was clipped by 6 bases and J by 0 bases, with 9 bases between them. The CDR3 length is 14 residues. Germline lookup yields CDR1 LNHDA and CDR2 SQIVND (reference sequence). CDR3 protein: CASSPRISGNTIYF. The CDR3 DNA reads TGTGCCAGTAGCCCGCGGATCTCTGGAAACACCATATATTTT.

This rearrangement joins TRBV7-8 to TRBJ2-5, with 8 nucleotides matching TRBD1. V shed 6 bases and J 2 bases; nucleotides not matched to a gene: 5. Germline V lookup: CDR1 SGHVS, CDR2 FQNEAQ. The CDR3 length is 14 residues. CDR3 loop: CASSYRTGQETQYF. DNA for the CDR3: TGTGCCAGCAGTTACAGGACAGGGCAAGAGACCCAGTACTTC.